A single T cell receptor beta chain is shown here with its context. Original data processing: Amplification with reference gene primers provided the estimates of nucleated cell counts. Data came from immunoSEQ multiplex PCR; TCRdb stores just in-frame clones and leaves some out. The V and J calls and the clone size are those of that table, but D and trimming were determined from the DNA. The repertoire has around 180,000 clones, 74% of them found once; the top ten carry 3%. V trimming: 5 bases; J trimming: 4 bases; junction bases outside the gene matches: 14. The CDR3 covers 17 residues. Germline CDR1 is MNHNY and CDR2 is SVGAGI (reference sequence). The data were taken from a study of blood T cell repertoires in COVID-19. At the level of the study: Samples came from the United States, Italy and Spain, spanning acute and convalescent COVID-19. PBMCs, B-cell-depleted T cells, or T cells were the source of the cDNA or gDNA that made up the material.

The sample taken for sequencing was peripheral blood. V gene TRBV6-6 combines with J gene TRBJ1-3; TRBD1 matches at 7 bases. The origin of this receptor is a woman of 80 years or more with acute or convalescent COVID-19. This CDR3 is CASSPASSGTVGNTIYF. In DNA, the CDR3 is TGTGCCAGCAGTCCGGCCTCATCCGGGACAGTCGGAAACACCATATATTTT.